The clone carrying this T cell receptor (beta chain) was seen more than once but under ten times. Its antigen is still unknown. This entry comes from a study of blood T cells in healthy people across ages. This CDR3 region has 13 residues. Germline CDR1 MDHEN, CDR2 SYDVKM. Trimming cost V 7 bases and J 0 bases, with 9 bases left between them. Combining a sample-barcoded 5' primer with a J-beta primer mix, a second PCR ran for 7 to 11 cycles. One entry per CDR3 protein results from TCRdb running MiXCR on the 5' RACE reads. Altogether 1.4 million to 1.5 million distinct CDR3 sequences are present, 42% being singletons, with the ten largest covering approximately 7.9%. Study-level results: A greater number of naive CD4+ cells and higher diversity distinguished long-lived donors from aged donors. Estimates drawn from one million T cells were deemed to understate diversity.

The material sequenced was blood. This chain links TRBV28 with TRBJ1-1; the D is unclear. The source is a woman between 18 and 29 years old in good health. CDR3 region: CASIQQVNTEAFF. The CDR3, as DNA: TGTGCCAGCATCCAGCAAGTGAACACTGAAGCTTTCTTT.